Below are 29 T cell receptor beta chains sequenced from a single sample in a study of blood T cell repertoires in COVID-19. Assay used: immunoSEQ multiplex PCR; TCRdb lists only in-frame clones, some missing. Of 290,000 or so clones listed, approximately 86% are singletons. Sequenced sample: PBMCs or T cells enriched from blood (not recorded which). These receptors all stem from a woman between 18 and 29 years old who had recovered from COVID-19.

The chain has TRBV12-3 or TRBV12-4 and TRBJ2-1; D is uncertain. Trimming pared 5 bases from V and 9 bases from J, leaving 11 bases between. This CDR3 region has 12 residues. CDR3 nucleotides: TGTGCCAGCAGTCCGGTGTTGGTTGAGCAGTTCTTC. This encodes CASSPVLVEQFF.

J is TRBJ2-5 and V is TRBV14; 12 nucleotides match TRBD2. CDR1 and CDR2 (germline): SGHDN, FVKESK. V gave up 3 bases and J gave up 3 bases; unmatched junction bases: 5. This CDR3 has 16 amino acids. The CDR3 loop is CASSHGLAGKEETQYF. For the CDR3, the DNA is TGTGCCAGCAGCCACGGACTAGCGGGGAAGGAAGAGACCCAGTACTTC.

The chain links TRBV28 to TRBJ1-2, with D perhaps TRBD1 (6 bases). There are 14 residues in the CDR3. Germline V CDR1 and CDR2: MDHEN, SYDVKM. V was shortened by 3 bases and J by 2 bases, with 10 bases between the two germline ends. CDR3 loop: CASSLGRGNYGYTF. CDR3 sequence (DNA): TGTGCCAGCAGTTTGGGGAGGGGGAACTATGGCTACACCTTC.

CDR3 DNA sequence: TGTGCCAGCAGCCCGCAAGGGGGTCGGGAGACCCAGTACTTC. Protein sequence: CASSPQGGRETQYF. The V gene is TRBV7-9, the J gene TRBJ2-5; a weak D match, TRBD1 (6 bases). The germline gives CDR1 SEHNR, CDR2 FQNEAQ (reference sequence). This CDR3 is built from 14 residues. Deletions cut 5 bases from V and 5 bases from J, with 15 bases between.

The chain carries TRBV10-3 and TRBJ2-1; D possibly corresponds to TRBD2 (6 bases). Trimming left V 3 bases short and J 3 bases short, with 15 bases between. The CDR3 runs 16 residues. Germline CDR1 reads ENHRY; CDR2 reads SYGVKD. The DNA for the CDR3 is TGTGCCATCAGTGAAAGCCCCTGGGAGGTCTACAATGAGCAGTTCTTC. This sequence encodes CAISESPWEVYNEQFF.

The chain uses TRBV7-8 and TRBJ1-2; tentatively, D is TRBD1 (5 bases). This CDR3 has 16 amino acids. Trimming left V 3 bases short and J 4 bases short, with 18 bases between. Per the germline V gene, CDR1 is SGHVS and CDR2 is FQNEAQ. The CDR3 loop reads CASSLRDSLQIYGYTF. The CDR3 region has the DNA TGTGCCAGCAGCTTGAGAGACAGCCTACAGATCTATGGCTACACCTTC.

This clone was observed a single time. The gene calls are TRBV2 and TRBJ1-5; D perhaps matches TRBD1 (5 bases). Germline CDR1 SNHLY, CDR2 FYNNEI. Trimming took 2 bases from V and 2 from J, leaving 10 bases between them. This CDR3 has 15 amino acids. The CDR3 spells CASSETDNGNQPQHF. The CDR3, as DNA: TGTGCCAGCAGTGAAACGGACAATGGCAATCAGCCCCAGCATTTT.

This clone was picked up a small number of times. The rearrangement joins TRBV6-1 to TRBJ2-2; 9 bases map to TRBD1. CDR1 and CDR2 (germline): MNHNS, SASEGT. V lost 4 bases, J lost 0 bases, and 9 bases stayed unmatched. The length of the CDR3 is 18 residues. The CDR3 is CASSVSGQGSANTGELFF. The CDR3 region has the DNA TGTGCCAGCAGTGTCTCGGGACAGGGCTCGGCGAACACCGGGGAGCTGTTTTTT.

The chain is built from TRBV5-4 and TRBJ2-3; D perhaps matches TRBD2 (6 bases). The V end was cut by 2 bases, the J end by 7 bases, with 8 bases between. The germline V gene encodes CDR1 SGHNT and CDR2 YYREEE (reference sequence). The CDR3 loop spans 12 amino acids. Here the CDR3 DNA reads TGTGCCAGCAGCTTAGGAGGGAATACGCAGTATTTT. Translated: CASSLGGNTQYF.

This clone was seen a handful of times. For the CDR3, the DNA is TGTGCCAGCTCACCAGCCGGGACTAGGGTTGAGAATGAGCAGTTCTTC. Residues: CASSPAGTRVENEQFF. The chain recombines TRBV18 with TRBJ2-1; 8 bases align to TRBD2. V gave up 2 bases and J gave up 7 bases; unmatched junction bases: 10. The CDR3 is 16 residues long. Germline V gene lookup returns CDR1 KGHSH and CDR2 LQKENI.

The chain joins TRBV13 to TRBJ1-5, with 10 bases fitting TRBD1. The V gene end was trimmed by 0 bases and the J gene end by 4 bases; junction bases not matched to a gene: 0. Germline CDR1 is PRHDT and CDR2 is FYEKMQ (reference sequence). CDR3 length: 15 residues. This chain's CDR3 is CASSLGGQGNQPQHF. The CDR3, as DNA: TGTGCCAGCAGCTTAGGGGGACAGGGGAATCAGCCCCAGCATTTT. Full variable domain (outside the CDR3, taken from reference TRBV13 and TRBJ1-5): AAGVIQSPRHLIKEKRETATLKCYPIPRHDTVYWYQQGPGQDPQFLISFYEKMQSDKGSIPDRFSAQQFSDYHSELNMSSLELGDSALYFCASSLGGQGNQPQHFGDGTRLSIL.

The V gene is TRBV11-3, the J gene TRBJ1-1; 7 bases are a match to TRBD1. Germline V gene data show CDR1 as SGHNT and CDR2 as YENEEA. This CDR3 comprises 14 residues. The J segment lost 5 bases and the V segment lost 6 bases, leaving 9 bases of the junction unmatched. CDR3 amino acids: CASRLGGEGTEAFF. DNA for the CDR3: TGTGCCAGCAGACTAGGGGGCGAGGGAACTGAAGCTTTCTTT.

The V call is TRBV7-8, the J call TRBJ2-1; 8 bases agree with TRBD2. The CDR3 is 18 residues long. Trimming at V came to 1 base and at J to 0 bases, leaving 8 bases not matched to a gene. The germline V gene encodes CDR1 SGHVS and CDR2 FQNEAQ. The CDR3 region has the DNA TGTGCCAGCAGCTTAGAACAGGAGCGGGAGCGCTCCTACAATGAGCAGTTCTTC. Its protein is CASSLEQERERSYNEQFF.

Only one count was recorded for this clone. The gene calls are TRBV2 and TRBJ2-7; the match to TRBD2 covers 8 bases. V shed 2 bases, J shed 1 base, and the junction held 13 bases outside the gene matches. Germline V lookup: CDR1 SNHLY, CDR2 FYNNEI. The CDR3 totals 18 residues. The CDR3 region is CASSEFVSSGGRSYEQYF. CDR3 nucleotide sequence: TGTGCCAGCAGTGAATTTGTGAGTTCTGGCGGGAGGTCCTACGAGCAGTACTTC.

CDR3 residues: CASSLFLTSGRLHEQFF. Here the CDR3 DNA reads TGTGCCAGCAGCCTCTTTTTGACTAGCGGGAGACTCCATGAGCAGTTCTTC. The chain is built from TRBV7-9 and TRBJ2-1, with 12 nucleotides matching TRBD2. V dropped 5 bases and J dropped 8; count of bases not matched to a gene: 13. The CDR3 is made up of 17 amino acids. CDR1 is SEHNR, CDR2 FQNEAQ, per germline (reference sequence).

The CDR3 nucleotides are TGTGCCAGCAGTTTGGGGGCGGCCTATGGCTACACCTTC. It is translated as CASSLGAAYGYTF. J is TRBJ1-2 and V is TRBV12-3 or TRBV12-4; the D gene is possibly TRBD1 (6 bases). The CDR3 is 13 residues long. V was clipped by 3 bases and J by 4 bases, with 9 bases between them.

The chain employs TRBV19 and TRBJ1-1; 7 nucleotides match TRBD1. Germline V gene lookup returns CDR1 LNHDA and CDR2 SQIVND (reference sequence). V shed 5 bases and J 1 base; nucleotides not matched to a gene: 4. This CDR3 has 14 amino acids. The CDR3 sequence: CASSPGQANTEAFF. CDR3 bases: TGTGCCAGTAGTCCCGGACAGGCGAACACTGAAGCTTTCTTT.

The V and J genes are TRBV19 and TRBJ2-7, with 9 bases matching TRBD1. Losses at the gene ends were 5 bases for V and 6 bases for J; bases not matched to a gene: 11. Germline CDR1 is LNHDA and CDR2 is SQIVND (reference sequence). This CDR3 comprises 15 residues. CDR3 bases: TGTGCCAGTAGTTCCTCCCCGGGACAGGGTGTCGAGCAGTACTTC. This gives the protein CASSSSPGQGVEQYF.

This clone was seen more than once but under ten times. This CDR3 reads CASSQVPLQGGPAYEQYF. CDR3 DNA sequence: TGCGCCAGCAGCCAAGTCCCCCTTCAGGGCGGCCCCGCCTACGAGCAGTACTTC. The V and J genes are TRBV4-1 and TRBJ2-7, with a tentative D call TRBD1 (5 bases). V was pared by 1 base and J by 2 bases, with 21 bases between. CDR3 length: 18 residues. CDR1 and CDR2 from the germline V gene are MGHRA and YSYEKL.

The rearrangement uses TRBV2 and TRBJ1-2, with TRBD1 identical over 9 bases. Unmatched junction bases numbered 9, after V lost 3 bases and J lost 4 bases. CDR3 length: 16 amino acids. Germline assignment: CDR1 SNHLY and CDR2 FYNNEI. In DNA form, the CDR3 reads TGTGCCAGCAGTGAGGGCCAGACAGGGGGGAGCTATGGCTACACCTTC. It specifies CASSEGQTGGSYGYTF.

The count of this clone is one. The chain is built from TRBV5-1 and TRBJ2-7, with 7 nucleotides matching TRBD1. Trimming at V came to 5 bases and at J to 2 bases, leaving 4 bases not matched to a gene. The CDR3 is 13 amino acids. Germline V lookup: CDR1 SGHRS, CDR2 YFSETQ. The CDR3 sequence is CASRGDRTYEQYF. The CDR3 DNA reads as TGCGCCAGCAGGGGGGACAGAACCTACGAGCAGTACTTC.

As to this clone: The junction does not match germline at one end; this may be a read error. This chain links TRBV11-2 with TRBJ1-1, with 9 bases fitting TRBD1. The CDR3 consists of 13 residues. Germline assignment: CDR1 SGHAT and CDR2 FQNNGV. CDR3 residues: CASSLDRGIEAFF. The CDR3 DNA is TGTGCCAGCAGCCTAGACAGGGGGATTGAAGCTTTCTTT.

This rearrangement joins TRBV11-3 to TRBJ1-3; no firm D call. The CDR3 is 12 residues long. CDR1 and CDR2 from the germline V gene are SGHNT and YENEEA. Trimming removed 3 bases from V and 3 bases from J, with 3 bases in between. The DNA of the CDR3 is TGTGCCAGCAGCTTCCATGGAAACACCATATATTTT. The encoded protein is CASSFHGNTIYF. Looking up the rest from reference TRBV11-3 and TRBJ1-3 gives the full variable domain: EAGVVQSPRYKIIEKKQPVAFWCNPISGHNTLYWYLQNLGQGPELLIRYENEEAVDDSQLPKDRFSAERLKGVDSTLKIQPAELGDSAVYLCASSFHGNTIYFGEGSWLTVV.

This sequence joins TRBV5-1 and TRBJ2-3, with a tentative D call TRBD1 (7 bases). The germline gives CDR1 SGHRS, CDR2 YFSETQ. The germline V and J ends were trimmed by 1 base and 6 bases, with 18 bases remaining between them. This CDR3 contains 16 residues. The chain's CDR3 is CASSLNQGGPGDTQYF. The CDR3 coding sequence is TGCGCCAGCAGCTTGAATCAGGGGGGCCCAGGGGATACGCAGTATTTT.

This clone was found a few times. The V gene is TRBV30, the J gene TRBJ1-1; D not resolved. CDR1 is GTSNPN, CDR2 SVGIG, per germline (reference sequence). Deletions cut 0 bases from V and 6 bases from J, with 8 bases between. The CDR3 length is 12 residues. In DNA, the CDR3 is TGTGCCTGGAGTGTAGCTTCCCCTGAAGCTTTCTTT. Translated, it gives CAWSVASPEAFF.

CDR3 amino acids: CASRKQGADGYTF. The CDR3, as DNA: TGTGCCAGCAGGAAACAGGGGGCCGATGGCTACACCTTC. The chain combines TRBV12-3 or TRBV12-4 with TRBJ1-2; 9 positions match TRBD1. V dropped 6 bases and J dropped 6; count of bases not matched to a gene: 5. The CDR3 totals 13 residues.

Only a few counts were recorded for this clone. The chain joins TRBV19 to TRBJ1-4; D gene unclear. V was cut by 3 bases and J by 1 base, with 9 bases left in between. The V gene's germline CDR1 is LNHDA and CDR2 SQIVND (reference sequence). The CDR3 is made up of 15 amino acids. The CDR3 sequence: CASSIGLLTNEKLFF. DNA for the CDR3: TGTGCCAGTAGTATCGGACTGCTAACTAATGAAAAACTGTTTTTT.

V and J are TRBV11-3 and TRBJ2-7; possible D gene TRBD2, 5 bases. V was trimmed by 2 bases and J by 6 bases, leaving 8 bases between them. This CDR3 comprises 12 residues. Germline CDR1 SGHNT, CDR2 YENEEA. The CDR3 bases are TGTGCCAGCAGCTTATTTGGAGGCGAGCAGTACTTC. Its protein is CASSLFGGEQYF. The full variable domain, completed using reference TRBV11-3 and TRBJ2-7, is EAGVVQSPRYKIIEKKQPVAFWCNPISGHNTLYWYLQNLGQGPELLIRYENEEAVDDSQLPKDRFSAERLKGVDSTLKIQPAELGDSAVYLCASSLFGGEQYFGPGTRLTVT.

The V call is TRBV3-1 (or the pseudogene TRBV3-2), the J call TRBJ2-3; 11 bases fit TRBD2. CDR3 length equals 15 residues. J was trimmed by 2 bases and V by 4 bases; bases with no gene match: 2. Germline V gene sequence: CDR1 LGHDT, CDR2 YNNKEL (reference sequence). The CDR3 loop is CASSLAGGDTDTQYF. The CDR3 DNA reads TGTGCCAGCAGCCTAGCGGGGGGGGACACAGATACGCAGTATTTT.